Each of the 22 T cell receptor beta chains below was sequenced from the same sample in a study of post-analysis software for immune sequencing data (dated by TCRdb to between 2014 and 2017). What the work shows at the level of the full study, not this receptor alone: Patients showed significantly higher frequencies than controls for roughly five TRBV segments, among them TRBV5-6, TRBV5-1 and TRBV20-1.

Their specific antigens are unknown. To prepare the library, PCR was applied. The sequencing machine was an Illumina HiSeq 2500. To reduce PCR and sequencing biases, unique molecular identifiers were built into the TCR beta cDNA libraries. Using fastp trimming at Q25 and MiXCR clonotype assembly, TCRdb reanalyzed the public sequencing data and kept in-frame beta chains. Here each entry gathers all rows of one CDR3 protein and keeps the most common genes and DNA. This sample gives 820,000 or so distinct CDR3 sequences in total; approximately 57% of them show up just once. 4.6% of the sample lies in the top ten. The material sequenced was blood. The receptors here all came from a girl between 10 and 17 years old with multiple sclerosis.

This rearrangement joins TRBV7-2 to TRBJ1-2; TRBD1 agrees at 7 bases. The V segment lost 1 base and the J segment 3 bases; nucleotides outside the gene matches: 5. The length of the CDR3 is 15 residues. Germline V gives CDR1 SGHTA, CDR2 FQGNSA. CDR3 nucleotide sequence: TGTGCCAGCAGCTTAGGAGGGACAGCGGACTATGGCTACACCTTC. Translated, it gives CASSLGGTADYGYTF.

V and J are TRBV5-1 and TRBJ2-5, with a tentative D call TRBD2 (7 bases). Germline V lookup: CDR1 SGHRS, CDR2 YFSETQ. This CDR3 is built from 15 residues. Trimming removed 4 bases at V and 4 bases at J, with 17 bases between. In DNA, the CDR3 is TGCGCCAGCAGCGTCCTCGGGGGGCAAGGAGAGACCCAGTACTTC. The encoded protein is CASSVLGGQGETQYF.

The chain carries TRBV30 and TRBJ2-7; the D gene is possibly TRBD2 (6 bases). The CDR3 runs to 13 residues. The germline gives CDR1 GTSNPN, CDR2 SVGIG (reference sequence). V was pared by 3 bases and J by 12 bases, with 21 bases between. CDR3: CAWRTRGAYIRYF. Written as DNA, the CDR3 is TGTGCCTGGAGGACTAGAGGGGCGTACATTCGGTACTTC.

This clonotype was seen a handful of times. The chain is built from TRBV11-2 and TRBJ2-3; 8 bases line up with TRBD2. V lost 5 bases and J lost 4; bases outside the gene matches: 11. CDR3 length: 16 residues. The germline CDR1 and CDR2 sequences are SGHAT and FQNNGV. In DNA form, the CDR3 reads TGTGCCAGCAGCCCCTTCCGACTAGCGCGGCCAGATACGCAGTATTTT. It codes for CASSPFRLARPDTQYF.

This clonotype was seen a few times. The chain combines TRBV20-1 with TRBJ2-5, with 15 bases aligning to TRBD2. The CDR3 covers 16 residues. With V trimmed by 6 bases and J by 2 bases, 7 bases remained unmatched. The germline V gene encodes CDR1 DFQATT and CDR2 SNEGSKA (reference sequence). CDR3 sequence reads: CSAKGLAGGTQETQYF. The CDR3 DNA sequence: TGCAGTGCGAAGGGACTAGCGGGGGGAACACAAGAGACCCAGTACTTC.

V gene TRBV7-9 combines with J gene TRBJ2-1; 8 bases match TRBD1. The V gene's germline CDR1 is SEHNR and CDR2 FQNEAQ (reference sequence). This CDR3 has 14 residues. Trimming cost V 8 bases and J 1 base; bases outside gene matches: 4. DNA for the CDR3: TGTGCCAGCGTGAGGACAGGGTCCTACAATGAGCAGTTCTTC. The encoded protein is CASVRTGSYNEQFF.

The DNA of the CDR3 is TGTGCTAGTGGTTTCAGTGTGACGACTGAAGCTTTCTTT. This codes for CASGFSVTTEAFF. The V gene is TRBV12-5, the J gene TRBJ1-1; no firm D call. Germline CDR1 and CDR2: LGHNT and FRNRAP. This CDR3 comprises 13 residues. V lost 3 bases to trimming and J lost 5 bases, with 10 bases between them.

The chain is built from TRBV7-9 and TRBJ2-1; D may match TRBD1 or TRBD2 (5 bases each). V shed 3 bases and J shed 9 bases, with 18 bases lying between them. Germline V CDR1 and CDR2: SEHNR, FQNEAQ (reference sequence). This CDR3 is 15 amino acids long. CDR3 in amino acids: CASSFAPGPRGEQFF. In DNA, the CDR3 is TGTGCCAGCAGCTTCGCTCCGGGACCCCGGGGTGAGCAGTTCTTC. Supplemented by reference TRBV7-9 and TRBJ2-1, the full variable domain reads DTGVSQNPRHKITKRGQNVTFRCDPISEHNRLYWYRQTLGQGPEFLTYFQNEAQLEKSRLLSDRFSAERPKGSFSTLEIQRTEQGDSAMYLCASSFAPGPRGEQFFGPGTRLTVL.

The rearrangement links TRBV5-1 to TRBJ1-5; tentative D call: TRBD1 (6 bases). CDR1 SGHRS and CDR2 YFSETQ come from the germline V gene. The CDR3 is 15 residues long. V was clipped by 0 bases and J by 4 bases, with 11 bases between them. CDR3 in DNA: TGCGCCAGCAGCTTGGAGACAGGCTTAAATCAGCCCCAGCATTTT. Translated, it gives CASSLETGLNQPQHF.

Only a few counts were recorded for this clonotype. The chain combines TRBV6-5 with TRBJ2-7; D not certain. Per germline, CDR1 MNHEY and CDR2 SVGAGI. Between the trimmed V and J ends, which lost 2 bases and 9 bases, there was a span of 14 bases. The length of the CDR3 is 13 residues. CDR3 in DNA: TGTGCCAGCAGTTACGCCCCTACGTTAGGGCAGTACTTC. Translating gives CASSYAPTLGQYF.

This clonotype has a handful of counts. This rearrangement joins TRBV20-1 to TRBJ2-1; 11 bases are a match to TRBD2. The V and J ends lost 2 bases and 7 bases, in that order; junction bases with no gene match: 7. The CDR3 spans 15 residues. The germline V gene has CDR1 DFQATT and CDR2 SNEGSKA (reference sequence). The CDR3 DNA follows: TGCAGTGCTAGATGGCTGGGACTAGCGGCGAATGAGCAGTTCTTC. Its translation: CSARWLGLAANEQFF.

The chain joins TRBV29-1 to TRBJ2-5, with 7 bases fitting TRBD2. Germline V gene sequence: CDR1 SQVTM, CDR2 ANQGSEA. Trimming at V came to 5 bases and at J to 5 bases, leaving 11 bases not matched to a gene. The CDR3 has 14 residues. The CDR3 loop reads CSVRGRARRETQYF. The CDR3 DNA follows: TGCAGCGTTCGGGGGAGGGCGCGACGGGAGACCCAGTACTTC.

The V and J genes are TRBV29-1 and TRBJ2-5, with 9 bases that match TRBD2. This CDR3 is built from 17 residues. The germline gives CDR1 SQVTM, CDR2 ANQGSEA. The V segment lost 1 base and the J segment 7 bases; nucleotides outside the gene matches: 16. CDR3 DNA sequence: TGCAGCGTTGAAGTTTCCGCGGGGGGGCCCTATGGGGGGACCCAGTACTTC. Translating it yields CSVEVSAGGPYGGTQYF.

This chain links TRBV7-9 with TRBJ1-5; D not certain. This CDR3 has 15 residues. Deletions cut 6 bases from V and 7 bases from J, with 19 bases between. Germline loops: CDR1 SEHNR, CDR2 FQNEAQ (reference sequence). The CDR3 region is CASSERSAAEQPQHF. The CDR3, as DNA: TGTGCCAGCAGTGAGCGGTCCGCCGCCGAGCAGCCCCAGCATTTT.

This clonotype was recorded only once. This rearrangement joins TRBV7-3 to TRBJ2-4, with 8 bases lining up with TRBD2. V shed 3 bases, J shed 9 bases, and the junction held 4 bases outside the gene matches. Germline assignment: CDR1 SGHTA and CDR2 FQGTGA. This CDR3 comprises 13 residues. Here the CDR3 DNA reads TGTGCCAGCAGCTTCGGGAGGGGCGGCATTCAGTACTTC. Translation gives CASSFGRGGIQYF.

About this clonotype: The germline gene is not matched at one end of the junction; a read error may be the cause. This chain uses TRBV30 with TRBJ2-7; 7 bases align to TRBD1. Germline CDR1 reads GTSNPN; CDR2 reads SVGIG (reference sequence). The CDR3 consists of 15 residues. The CDR3 DNA is TGTGCCTGGAGTGCTCCGGGACAGCTCTCCTACGGGCAGTACTTC. It translates to CAWSAPGQLSYGQYF. The full variable domain, completed using reference TRBV30 and TRBJ2-7, is SQTIHQWPATLVQPVGSPLSLECTVEGTSNPNLYWYRQAAGRGLQLLFYSVGIGQISSEVPQNLSASRPQDRQFILSSKKLLLSDSGFYLCAWSAPGQLSYGQYFGPGTRLTVT.

This clonotype was observed once. This rearrangement joins TRBV7-8 to TRBJ2-5; no clear D gene. Trimming pared 3 bases from V and 0 bases from J, leaving 8 bases between. The germline gives CDR1 SGHVS, CDR2 FQNEAQ. The CDR3 is 14 residues long. The CDR3 DNA sequence: TGTGCCAGCAGCTTCCGACTGAACCAAGAGACCCAGTACTTC. It translates to CASSFRLNQETQYF.

The chain is built from TRBV20-1 and TRBJ2-3; 8 positions agree with TRBD1. The CDR3 totals 12 residues. The germline V gene has CDR1 DFQATT and CDR2 SNEGSKA (reference sequence). J was trimmed by 8 bases and V by 3 bases; bases with no gene match: 4. The CDR3 region is CSARGTGFTQYF. In nucleotides, the CDR3 is TGCAGTGCTAGGGGGACAGGTTTTACGCAGTATTTT.

This clonotype was picked up one time. The chain joins TRBV6-1 to TRBJ2-1, with TRBD2 matching over 14 bases. The CDR3 totals 21 residues. Germline CDR1 reads MNHNS; CDR2 reads SASEGT. V dropped 2 bases and J dropped 1; count of bases not matched to a gene: 13. CDR3 bases: TGTGCCAGCAGTGAAATTTCGACCCAAGGACTAGCGGGGGGTTCCTACAATGAGCAGTTCTTC. This translates into CASSEISTQGLAGGSYNEQFF.

This clonotype occurred a few times. The chain is built from TRBV6-5 and TRBJ2-7, with 9 bases lining up with TRBD2. V trimming: 6 bases; J trimming: 7 bases; junction bases outside the gene matches: 7. Germline V CDR1 and CDR2: MNHEY, SVGAGI. This CDR3 has 13 amino acids. This CDR3 reads CASRSSGVSEQYF. CDR3 nucleotides: TGTGCCAGCAGGTCTAGCGGGGTCTCTGAGCAGTACTTC.

The genes are TRBV10-3 and TRBJ2-3; 16 nucleotides agree with TRBD2. CDR3 size: 15 residues. Per the germline V gene, CDR1 is ENHRY and CDR2 is SYGVKD. V gave up 6 bases and J gave up 6 bases; unmatched junction bases: 3. CDR3 DNA sequence: TGTGCCATCAGCGGGACTAGCGGGAGGGCGGATACGCAGTATTTT. It is translated as CAISGTSGRADTQYF.

This clonotype came up a few times. This chain uses TRBV12-3 or TRBV12-4 with TRBJ2-1; the D is unclear. The V gene lost 8 bases and the J gene lost 0 bases, with 14 bases spanning the gap. The CDR3 runs 15 residues. The CDR3 DNA is TGTGCCAGCTCCACCGACTCGAGCTCCTACAATGAGCAGTTCTTC. This sequence encodes CASSTDSSSYNEQFF.